This T cell receptor beta chain was identified during a study of blood T cell repertoires in COVID-19. The wider study: The United States, Italy and Spain supplied acute and convalescent COVID-19 samples. T cells, B-cell-depleted T cells, or PBMCs provided the cDNA or gDNA that served as material.

The cohort comprised adults aged roughly 18 to 95 years residing in 20 to 30 US areas. In the study's own analysis: From reference gene primer amplification, estimates of nucleated cell counts were derived. The protocol was immunoSEQ multiplex PCR, while the TCRdb copy is restricted to in-frame clones and leaves out a portion. D and trimming were read from the DNA, whereas the V and J calls and clone size are those reported in that table. The data contain around 220,000 clones, 75% to 85% of them singletons. The sample comprised PBMCs or T cells enriched from blood (not recorded which). This clonotype was sampled from a woman aged 40 to 55 with acute COVID-19.

Written as DNA, the CDR3 is TGTGCCAGCAGTCCCAGGGCCACGAACACCGGGGAGCTGTTTTTT. Translating it yields CASSPRATNTGELFF. The rearrangement links TRBV2 to TRBJ2-2; tentatively, D is TRBD1 (5 bases). This CDR3 is 15 amino acids long. CDR1 SNHLY and CDR2 FYNNEI come from the germline V gene. Trimming stripped 5 bases from V and 0 bases from J, with 10 bases between. The full variable domain, completed using reference TRBV2 and TRBJ2-2, is EPEVTQTPSHQVTQMGQEVILRCVPISNHLYFYWYRQILGQKVEFLVSFYNNEISEKSEIFDDQFSVERPDGSNFTLKIRSTKLEDSAMYFCASSPRATNTGELFFGEGSRLTVL.